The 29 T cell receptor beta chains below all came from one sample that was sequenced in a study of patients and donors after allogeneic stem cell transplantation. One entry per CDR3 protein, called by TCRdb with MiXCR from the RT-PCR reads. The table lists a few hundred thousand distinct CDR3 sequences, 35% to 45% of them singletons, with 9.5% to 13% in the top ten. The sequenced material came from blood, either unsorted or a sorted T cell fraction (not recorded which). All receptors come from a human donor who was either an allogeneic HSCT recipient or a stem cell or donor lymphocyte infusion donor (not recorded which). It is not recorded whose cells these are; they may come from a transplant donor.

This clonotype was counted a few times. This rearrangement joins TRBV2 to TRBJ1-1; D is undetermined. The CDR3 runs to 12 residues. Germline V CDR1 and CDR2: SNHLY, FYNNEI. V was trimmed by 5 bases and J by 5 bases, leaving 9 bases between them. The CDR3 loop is CASSKTGTEAFF. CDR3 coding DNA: TGTGCCAGCAGTAAGACGGGGACTGAAGCTTTCTTT.

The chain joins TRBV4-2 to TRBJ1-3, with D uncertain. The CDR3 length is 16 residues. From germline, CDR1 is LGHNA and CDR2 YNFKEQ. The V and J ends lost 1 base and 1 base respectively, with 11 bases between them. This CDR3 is CASSQVGHTSGNTIYF. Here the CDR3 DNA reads TGTGCCAGCAGCCAAGTTGGGCACACTTCTGGAAACACCATATATTTT.

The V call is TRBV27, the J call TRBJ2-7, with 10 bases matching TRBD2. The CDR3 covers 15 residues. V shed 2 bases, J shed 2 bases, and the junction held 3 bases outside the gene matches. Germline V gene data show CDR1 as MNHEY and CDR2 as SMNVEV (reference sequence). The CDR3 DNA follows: TGTGCCAGCAGTTTAATCCTAGCGGGAGCCTACGAGCAGTACTTC. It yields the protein CASSLILAGAYEQYF.

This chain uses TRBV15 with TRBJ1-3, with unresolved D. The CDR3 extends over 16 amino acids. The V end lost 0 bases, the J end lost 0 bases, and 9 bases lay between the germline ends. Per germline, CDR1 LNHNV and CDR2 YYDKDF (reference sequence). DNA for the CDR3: TGTGCCACCAGCAGAGATTCGGCTTACTCTGGAAACACCATATATTTT. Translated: CATSRDSAYSGNTIYF.

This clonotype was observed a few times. CDR3 sequence reads: CASSVAAKLSGEQYF. In nucleotides, the CDR3 is TGTGCCAGCAGCGTAGCTGCTAAGCTATCGGGAGAGCAGTACTTC. This chain connects TRBV9 to TRBJ2-7, with D possibly matching TRBD2 (5 bases). The V gene lost 0 bases and the J gene lost 7 bases, with 17 bases spanning the gap. Germline CDR1 and CDR2: SGDLS and YYNGEE. The CDR3 sequence is 15 residues long.

CDR3 sequence reads: CASRGQKANTGELFF. The CDR3 DNA reads TGTGCCAGCAGAGGACAGAAGGCGAACACCGGGGAGCTGTTTTTT. The V and J genes are TRBV25-1 and TRBJ2-2; perhaps TRBD1 as D (6 bases). V was shortened by 6 bases and J by 0 bases, with 11 bases between the two germline ends. The CDR3 consists of 15 residues. CDR1 and CDR2 (germline): MGHDK, SYGVNS.

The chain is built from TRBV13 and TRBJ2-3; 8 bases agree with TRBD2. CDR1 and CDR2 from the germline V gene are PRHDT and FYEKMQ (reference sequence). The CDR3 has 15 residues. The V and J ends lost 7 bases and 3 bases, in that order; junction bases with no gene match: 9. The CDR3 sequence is CASTKQGGGTDTQYF. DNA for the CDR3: TGTGCCAGCACCAAACAGGGCGGGGGGACAGATACGCAGTATTTT.

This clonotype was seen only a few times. The CDR3 nucleotides read TGCGCCAGCAGCTTGGAGGGGGCGGACACTGAAGCTTTCTTT. Residues: CASSLEGADTEAFF. The genes are TRBV5-1 and TRBJ1-1; 7 bases agree with TRBD1. The junction had 2 bases not matched to a gene; V was cut back by 0 bases and J by 3 bases. The CDR3 loop spans 14 amino acids. The germline CDR1 and CDR2 sequences are SGHRS and YFSETQ.

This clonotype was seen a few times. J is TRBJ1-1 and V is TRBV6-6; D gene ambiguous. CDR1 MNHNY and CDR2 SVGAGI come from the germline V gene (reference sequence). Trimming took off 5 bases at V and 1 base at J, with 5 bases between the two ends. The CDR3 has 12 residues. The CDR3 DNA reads TGTGCCAGCAGTACGCAGAACACTGAAGCTTTCTTT. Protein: CASSTQNTEAFF.

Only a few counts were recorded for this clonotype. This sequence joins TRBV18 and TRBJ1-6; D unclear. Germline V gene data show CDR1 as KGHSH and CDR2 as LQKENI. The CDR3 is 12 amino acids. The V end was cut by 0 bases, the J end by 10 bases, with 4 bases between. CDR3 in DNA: TGTGCCAGCTCACCACCGGACTCACCCCTCCACTTT. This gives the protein CASSPPDSPLHF.

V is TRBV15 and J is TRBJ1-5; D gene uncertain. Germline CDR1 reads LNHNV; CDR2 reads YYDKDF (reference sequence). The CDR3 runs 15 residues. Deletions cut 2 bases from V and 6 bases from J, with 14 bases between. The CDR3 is CATSRWTLERQPQHF. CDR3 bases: TGTGCCACCAGCAGATGGACGTTGGAGCGTCAGCCCCAGCATTTT.

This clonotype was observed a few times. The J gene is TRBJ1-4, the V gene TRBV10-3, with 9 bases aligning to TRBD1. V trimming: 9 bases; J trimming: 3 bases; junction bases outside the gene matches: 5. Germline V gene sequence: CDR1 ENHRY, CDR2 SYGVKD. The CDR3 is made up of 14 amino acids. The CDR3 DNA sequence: TGTGCCATTCGGGACAGGGAAGCTAATGAAAAACTGTTTTTT. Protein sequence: CAIRDREANEKLFF.

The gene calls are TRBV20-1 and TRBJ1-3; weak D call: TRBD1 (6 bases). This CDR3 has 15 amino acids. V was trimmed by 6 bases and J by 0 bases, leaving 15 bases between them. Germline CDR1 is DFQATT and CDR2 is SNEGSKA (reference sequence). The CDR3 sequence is CSAVPGHNSGNTIYF. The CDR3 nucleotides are TGCAGTGCAGTACCGGGACACAACTCTGGAAACACCATATATTTT.

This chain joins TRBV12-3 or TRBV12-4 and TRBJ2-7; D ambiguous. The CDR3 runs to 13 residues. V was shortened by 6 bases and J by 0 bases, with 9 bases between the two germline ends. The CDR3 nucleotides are TGTGCCAGCAGACAGCCACACTCCTACGAGCAGTACTTC. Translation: CASRQPHSYEQYF.

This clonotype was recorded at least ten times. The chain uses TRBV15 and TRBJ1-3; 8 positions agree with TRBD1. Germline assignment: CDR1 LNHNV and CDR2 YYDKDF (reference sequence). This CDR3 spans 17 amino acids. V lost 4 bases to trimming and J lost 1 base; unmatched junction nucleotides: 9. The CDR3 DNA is TGTGCCACCAGCATTTTCCCGACAGGGGAGTCTGGAAACACCATATATTTT. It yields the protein CATSIFPTGESGNTIYF.

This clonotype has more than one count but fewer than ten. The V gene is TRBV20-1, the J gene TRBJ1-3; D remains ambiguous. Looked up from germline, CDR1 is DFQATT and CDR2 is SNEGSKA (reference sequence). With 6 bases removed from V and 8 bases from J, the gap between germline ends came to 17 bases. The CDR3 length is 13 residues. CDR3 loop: CSALGPDWYTIYF. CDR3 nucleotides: TGCAGTGCCCTAGGACCGGACTGGTACACCATATATTTT.

For the CDR3, the DNA is TGTGCTAGTGGTTTTTGGGACAACCTCACAGATACGCAGTATTTT. This codes for CASGFWDNLTDTQYF. The chain couples TRBV12-5 to TRBJ2-3, with TRBD1 as a possible D gene (6 bases). Per the germline V gene, CDR1 is LGHNT and CDR2 is FRNRAP. Between the trimmed V and J ends, which lost 3 bases and 2 bases, there was a span of 12 bases. This CDR3 spans 15 amino acids.

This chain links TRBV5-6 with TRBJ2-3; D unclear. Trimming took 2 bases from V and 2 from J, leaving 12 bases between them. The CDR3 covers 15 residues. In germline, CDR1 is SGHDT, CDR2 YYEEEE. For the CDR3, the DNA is TGTGCCAGCAGCTTAATTAGCCGCGTCACAGATACGCAGTATTTT. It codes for CASSLISRVTDTQYF.

CDR3 loop: CSARAGAYTGELFF. The CDR3 DNA is TGCAGTGCTAGGGCGGGGGCCTACACCGGGGAGCTGTTTTTT. The rearrangement uses TRBV20-1 and TRBJ2-2; TRBD2 is a possible D gene (7 bases). The CDR3 has 14 amino acids. The germline V gene encodes CDR1 DFQATT and CDR2 SNEGSKA (reference sequence). V lost 3 bases and J 3 bases, leaving 11 bases between the germline ends.

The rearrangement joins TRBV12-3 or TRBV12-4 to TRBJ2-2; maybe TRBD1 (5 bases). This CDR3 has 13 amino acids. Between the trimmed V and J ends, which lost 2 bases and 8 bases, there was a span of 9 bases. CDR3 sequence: CASSLSQGGELFF. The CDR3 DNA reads TGTGCCAGCAGTTTATCCCAGGGAGGGGAGCTGTTTTTT.

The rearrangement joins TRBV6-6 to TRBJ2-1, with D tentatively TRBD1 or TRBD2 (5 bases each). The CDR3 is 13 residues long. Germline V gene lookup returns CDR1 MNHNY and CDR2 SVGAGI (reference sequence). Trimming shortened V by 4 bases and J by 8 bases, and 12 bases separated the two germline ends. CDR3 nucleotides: TGTGCCAGCAGTTCCCAGGGACCCCATGAGCAGTTCTTC. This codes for CASSSQGPHEQFF.

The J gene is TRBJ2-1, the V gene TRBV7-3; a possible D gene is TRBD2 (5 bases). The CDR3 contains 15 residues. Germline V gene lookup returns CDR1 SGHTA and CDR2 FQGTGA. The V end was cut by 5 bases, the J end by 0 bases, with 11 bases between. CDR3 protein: CASSQRGNSYNEQFF. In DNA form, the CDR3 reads TGTGCCAGCAGCCAAAGAGGGAACTCCTACAATGAGCAGTTCTTC. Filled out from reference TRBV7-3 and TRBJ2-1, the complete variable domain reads GAGVSQTPSNKVTEKGKYVELRCDPISGHTALYWYRQSLGQGPEFLIYFQGTGAADDSGLPNDRFFAVRPEGSVSTLKIQRTERGDSAVYLCASSQRGNSYNEQFFGPGTRLTVL.

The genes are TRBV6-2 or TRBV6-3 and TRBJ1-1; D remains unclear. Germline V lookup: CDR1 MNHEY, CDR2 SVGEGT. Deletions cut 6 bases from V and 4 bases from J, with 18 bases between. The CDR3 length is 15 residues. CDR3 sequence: CASRPGMWWSTEAFF. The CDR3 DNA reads TGTGCCAGCAGACCGGGAATGTGGTGGAGCACTGAAGCTTTCTTT.

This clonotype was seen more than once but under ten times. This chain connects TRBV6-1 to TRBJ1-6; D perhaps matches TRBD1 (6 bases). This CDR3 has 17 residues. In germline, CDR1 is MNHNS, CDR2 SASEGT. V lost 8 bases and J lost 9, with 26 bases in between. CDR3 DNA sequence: TGTGCCAGCGACCTGTCACAGGGATCGGATCAAGGTTCACCCCTCCACTTT. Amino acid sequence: CASDLSQGSDQGSPLHF.

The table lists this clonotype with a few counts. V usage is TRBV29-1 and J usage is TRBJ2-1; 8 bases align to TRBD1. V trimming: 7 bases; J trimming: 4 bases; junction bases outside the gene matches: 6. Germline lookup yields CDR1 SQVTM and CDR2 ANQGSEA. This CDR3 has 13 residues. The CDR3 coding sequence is TGCAGCGGTAACCGGGACAGGTACAATGAGCAGTTCTTC. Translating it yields CSGNRDRYNEQFF.

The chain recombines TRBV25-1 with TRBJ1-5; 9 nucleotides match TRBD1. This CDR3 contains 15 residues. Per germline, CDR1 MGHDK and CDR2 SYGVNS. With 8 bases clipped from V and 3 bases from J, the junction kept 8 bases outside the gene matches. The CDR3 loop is CASRDRDQDNQPQHF. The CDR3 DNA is TGTGCCAGCCGGGACAGGGACCAGGACAATCAGCCCCAGCATTTT.

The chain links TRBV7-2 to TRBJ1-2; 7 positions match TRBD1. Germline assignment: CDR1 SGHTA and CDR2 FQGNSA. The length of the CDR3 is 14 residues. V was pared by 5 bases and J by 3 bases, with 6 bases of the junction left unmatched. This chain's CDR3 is CASSKGQLHYGYTF. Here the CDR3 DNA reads TGTGCCAGCAGCAAGGGACAGTTACACTATGGCTACACCTTC. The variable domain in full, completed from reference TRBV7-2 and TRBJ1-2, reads GAGVSQSPSNKVTEKGKDVELRCDPISGHTALYWYRQSLGQGLEFLIYFQGNSAPDKSGLPSDRFSAERTGGSVSTLTIQRTQQEDSAVYLCASSKGQLHYGYTFGSGTRLTVV.

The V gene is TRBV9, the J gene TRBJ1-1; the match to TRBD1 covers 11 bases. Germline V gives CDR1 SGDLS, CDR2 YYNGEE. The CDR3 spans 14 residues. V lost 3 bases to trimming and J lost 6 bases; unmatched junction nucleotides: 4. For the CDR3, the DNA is TGTGCCAGCAGCGCCCGGACAGGGGGCGCTGAAGCTTTCTTT. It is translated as CASSARTGGAEAFF. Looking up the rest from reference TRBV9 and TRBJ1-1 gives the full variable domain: DSGVTQTPKHLITATGQRVTLRCSPRSGDLSVYWYQQSLDQGLQFLIQYYNGEERAKGNILERFSAQQFPDLHSELNLSSLELGDSALYFCASSARTGGAEAFFGQGTRLTVV.

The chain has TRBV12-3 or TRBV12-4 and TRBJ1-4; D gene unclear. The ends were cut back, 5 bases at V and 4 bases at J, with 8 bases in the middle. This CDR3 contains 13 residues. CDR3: CASSLRLNEKLFF. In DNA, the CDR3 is TGTGCCAGCAGTCTACGGCTTAATGAAAAACTGTTTTTT.